Listed here is a single T cell receptor (beta chain). The antigen it binds to is not known. No much larger clone exists at a distance of one base, and base qualities are not known. The data were obtained in a study of blood T cell repertoires in COVID-19 (dated by TCRdb to about 2020). For context, the study as a whole: Samples from collaborators originated in the United States, Italy and Spain and spanned both the acute and convalescent phases of COVID-19. The material from the prospective study consisted of cDNA or gDNA derived from T cells, B-cell-depleted T cells, or PBMCs. Deeply sampled blood TCRbeta repertoires from subjects exposed to, actively infected with, or recovered from COVID-19 were included in the dataset. A freely available public database, intended as a resource for researchers studying the immune response to SARS-CoV-2, is where the repertoires were released. Samples came from the ongoing ImmuneRACE study (first 160 participants) plus 1,254 subjects from 6 global collaborators. Sample metadata almost always included a de-identified subject ID, COVID-19 status, age in years and sex. HLA class I and class II types, where available, came from metadata supplied by the sample provider rather than from assay-based typing. Study-wide conclusions, independent of this receptor: Clinical and demographic metadata were provided uncurated, with the amount varying by source and participant.

TCRbeta CDR3 regions were amplified from genomic DNA using the immunoSEQ Assay, a bias-controlled multiplex PCR. In the original analysis: The number of nucleated cells in each sample was estimated by amplification of reference gene primers within the assay. To quantify the absolute abundance of each unique TCRbeta CDR3 rearrangement, sequence reads were collapsed and filtered. For each sample, productive Simpson clonality was calculated as the square root of Simpson's diversity index across productive rearrangements. The table comes from immuneACCESS by way of TCRdb, which keeps in-frame sequences with V and J called. Part of the clones is missing from these tables; in studies checked, under half for an unresolved V gene and the rest for unknown reasons. The V and J calls and the clone size are those of that table, but D and trimming were determined from the DNA. Present in this sample are some 200,000 clones, around 90% of which were seen just once. The ten largest make up about a tenth of the sample.

After removal of 7 bases from V and 0 bases from J, the junction retains 7 bases not matched to a gene. CDR1 and CDR2 were assigned from the germline V gene (reference sequence) as LNHDA and SQIVND. CDR3 length: 15 amino acids, cysteine to phenylalanine. The DNA shown is the 45-base CDR3, in frame from base 1. Enrolling through a virtual design, the prospective study's participants ranged in age from roughly 18 to 95 years and lived across 20 to 25 United States geographic areas. In the prospective study, participants were assigned to cohorts based on the clinical history participants reported in a screening survey and a study questionnaire. In the prospective study, mobile phlebotomists collected whole blood, serum and a nasopharyngeal or oropharyngeal swab from each participant. Over an approximately 2-month period, participants in the prospective study had the option of providing additional blood draws and questionnaires. Before DNA extraction, prospective study blood samples were shipped either frozen or at room temperature.

The sequence came from a young man with acute COVID-19. The sample was PBMCs or T cells enriched from blood (not recorded which). In this chain, TRBV19 is recombined with TRBJ2-7, with 9 junctional bases fitting TRBD2. The DNA sequence reads TGTGCCAGTATAGGGGCTAGCGGGAACTCCTACGAGCAGTACTTC. Translated, it gives CASIGASGNSYEQYF.